These 16 T cell receptor beta chains originate from one sample sequenced in a study of cytomegalovirus exposure and HLA in healthy donors. The primer mix had 60 Vbeta and 13 Jbeta primers. The table came from immunoSEQ multiplex PCR; TCRdb's copy has only in-frame clones and leaves some out. The sample has 150,000 to 200,000 clones, about 78% seen once. Material for sequencing was PBMCs. The receptors derive from a middle-aged man in good health and CMV-seronegative.

V usage is TRBV2 and J usage is TRBJ2-3; 8 nucleotides agree with TRBD2. The V gene end was trimmed by 2 bases and the J gene end by 5 bases; junction bases not matched to a gene: 9. Germline CDR1 is SNHLY and CDR2 is FYNNEI. CDR3 size: 16 residues. The CDR3 region is CASSEPPSGQGDTQYF. The CDR3 nucleotides are TGTGCCAGCAGTGAACCCCCTAGCGGGCAAGGAGATACGCAGTATTTT.

The chain has TRBV18 and TRBJ1-2; 7 bases are shared with TRBD1. The trim removed 5 bases at V and 6 bases at J, leaving 9 bases unmatched. The CDR3 sequence is 14 residues long. The germline V gene has CDR1 KGHSH and CDR2 LQKENI. The CDR3 DNA follows: TGTGCCAGCTCAAGGGATCAGACAGGGAATGGCTACACCTTC. Translation gives CASSRDQTGNGYTF.

J is TRBJ1-5 and V is TRBV5-6, with a tentative D call TRBD1 (6 bases). The CDR3 is 12 amino acids. Germline lookup yields CDR1 SGHDT and CDR2 YYEEEE. V lost 7 bases and J 7 bases, leaving 12 bases between the germline ends. DNA for the CDR3: TGTGCCAGCTCTTACAGGGACCAGCCCCAGCATTTT. It encodes CASSYRDQPQHF. The full variable domain, its missing parts supplied by reference TRBV5-6 and TRBJ1-5, is DAGVTQSPTHLIKTRGQQVTLRCSPKSGHDTVSWYQQALGQGPQFIFQYYEEEERQRGNFPDRFSGHQFPNYSSELNVNALLLGDSALYLCASSYRDQPQHFGDGTRLSIL.

CDR3 DNA sequence: TGTGCCAGCAGCCCGTATCAGGGTTCTCGCTATGGCTACACCTTC. Translating it yields CASSPYQGSRYGYTF. The rearrangement links TRBV11-2 to TRBJ1-2; TRBD1 is a possible D gene (5 bases). The V and J ends lost 5 bases and 4 bases respectively, with 17 bases between them. The CDR3 consists of 15 residues. The germline gives CDR1 SGHAT, CDR2 FQNNGV.

This clone was recorded a few times. V is TRBV6-6 and J is TRBJ2-7; D may be TRBD1 (5 bases). Deletions cut 0 bases from V and 7 bases from J, with 13 bases between. The CDR3 loop spans 14 amino acids. Germline V gene lookup returns CDR1 MNHNY and CDR2 SVGAGI (reference sequence). The CDR3 spells CASSYSGQGGEQYF. CDR3 DNA sequence: TGTGCCAGCAGTTACTCGGGTCAGGGTGGTGAGCAGTACTTC.

This clone was observed a handful of times. This chain links TRBV7-9 with TRBJ2-7; 7 nucleotides line up with TRBD1. CDR1 is SEHNR and CDR2 is FQNEAQ in the germline V gene (reference sequence). V was pared by 9 bases and J by 2 bases, with 7 bases of the junction left unmatched. This CDR3 spans 13 amino acids. CDR3 in amino acids: CARSPQGAYEQYF. CDR3 DNA: TGTGCCAGAAGCCCCCAGGGGGCCTACGAGCAGTACTTC.

The chain combines TRBV10-3 with TRBJ1-4; 7 bases are a match to TRBD1. J was trimmed by 5 bases and V by 3 bases; bases with no gene match: 9. Germline-derived CDR1 and CDR2 are ENHRY and SYGVKD. The CDR3 contains 16 residues. The CDR3 loop reads CAISDPQTGRNEKLFF. CDR3 in DNA: TGTGCCATCAGTGATCCTCAGACAGGGAGGAATGAAAAACTGTTTTTT.

The chain is built from TRBV2 and TRBJ1-5; 7 bases agree with TRBD1. CDR1 and CDR2 (germline): SNHLY, FYNNEI. The length of the CDR3 is 14 residues. The trim removed 2 bases at V and 6 bases at J, leaving 4 bases unmatched. The CDR3 loop is CASSEYPGGQPQHF. The CDR3 DNA is TGTGCCAGCAGTGAATACCCAGGGGGTCAGCCCCAGCATTTT.

The chain uses TRBV7-2 and TRBJ1-5; D perhaps matches TRBD1 (5 bases). V was pared by 5 bases and J by 8 bases, with 10 bases between. CDR1 and CDR2 from the germline V gene are SGHTA and FQGNSA. CDR3 length: 12 amino acids. The CDR3 DNA sequence: TGTGCCAGCAGCCAGGGCCTGGAGCCCCAGCATTTT. As protein: CASSQGLEPQHF.

The V call is TRBV30, the J call TRBJ2-2, with D unresolved. The germline V gene has CDR1 GTSNPN and CDR2 SVGIG (reference sequence). The CDR3 is 14 amino acids. V was pared by 6 bases and J by 4 bases, with 15 bases between. CDR3 residues: CACRVFGGTGELFF. For the CDR3, the DNA is TGTGCCTGCCGGGTTTTCGGCGGCACCGGGGAGCTGTTTTTT.

The chain recombines TRBV5-6 with TRBJ1-2; 9 nucleotides match TRBD1. J was trimmed by 2 bases and V by 4 bases; bases with no gene match: 6. Germline CDR1 is SGHDT and CDR2 is YYEEEE. CDR3 size: 15 residues. The CDR3 DNA reads TGTGCCAGCAGCCCCGGACAGGGGCAAAACTATGGCTACACCTTC. It encodes CASSPGQGQNYGYTF.

This chain uses TRBV9 with TRBJ1-1, with unresolved D. Trimming left V 5 bases short and J 0 bases short, with 14 bases between. This CDR3 has 15 residues. From germline, CDR1 is SGDLS and CDR2 YYNGEE. The CDR3 nucleotides are TGTGCCAGCAGTACCGCAGTGTCACTGAACACTGAAGCTTTCTTT. Translating it yields CASSTAVSLNTEAFF.

This rearrangement joins TRBV6-1 to TRBJ1-2; 7 bases are shared with TRBD1. The germline V gene encodes CDR1 MNHNS and CDR2 SASEGT. Unmatched junction bases numbered 5, after V lost 4 bases and J lost 0 bases. The CDR3 length is 15 residues. Written as DNA, the CDR3 is TGTGCCAGCAGTGCCCGGGGGACAGCTAACTATGGCTACACCTTC. This gives the protein CASSARGTANYGYTF.

V usage is TRBV6-6 and J usage is TRBJ2-5; D unresolved. V lost 2 bases, J lost 5 bases, and 6 bases lay in between. This CDR3 is built from 12 residues. Looked up from germline, CDR1 is MNHNY and CDR2 is SVGAGI (reference sequence). In DNA form, the CDR3 reads TGTGCCAGCAGTTACGTACGGGAGACCCAGTACTTC. Encoded protein: CASSYVRETQYF.

The chain links TRBV2 to TRBJ2-4; maybe TRBD1 (7 bases). The V and J ends lost 4 bases and 8 bases respectively, with 15 bases between them. From germline, CDR1 is SNHLY and CDR2 FYNNEI. The CDR3 spans 14 residues. This CDR3 is CASSGTRGRYIQYF. CDR3 sequence (DNA): TGTGCCAGCAGTGGGACCAGGGGGAGGTACATTCAGTACTTC. Looking up the rest from reference TRBV2 and TRBJ2-4 gives the full variable domain: EPEVTQTPSHQVTQMGQEVILRCVPISNHLYFYWYRQILGQKVEFLVSFYNNEISEKSEIFDDQFSVERPDGSNFTLKIRSTKLEDSAMYFCASSGTRGRYIQYFGAGTRLSVL.

This clone showed up just a few times. The J gene is TRBJ1-5, the V gene TRBV19; D unresolved. Germline V gives CDR1 LNHDA, CDR2 SQIVND (reference sequence). The V end lost 6 bases, the J end lost 3 bases, and 12 bases lay between the germline ends. The CDR3 loop spans 14 amino acids. The DNA for the CDR3 is TGTGCCAGTAGGGGCGCAGACTACAATCAGCCCCAGCATTTT. As protein: CASRGADYNQPQHF.